This T cell receptor (beta chain) was sequenced during a study of blood T cells in healthy people across ages (dated by TCRdb to 2015 to 2017). In the study overall: Template switching captured roughly one uniquely barcoded TCR beta cDNA molecule per two T cells in model experiments. Age-related changes in TCR beta repertoire diversity were measured in the study by deep sequencing normalized with unique cDNA molecular identifiers. The donors were split into four age groups: young (average 16 years), middle-aged (39), aged (roughly 65) and long-lived (approximately 80). Donors of different ages were randomly distributed across sequencing lanes to avoid experimental bias. Two additional independent replicas of 1 million unique cDNA reads from the same blood draw were analyzed for two donors (one aged 18 to 30 and one aged 80 or older).

Library construction relied on 5' RACE. The instrument given in TCRdb is Illumina HiSeq 2500. The second PCR ran for about 7 to 11 cycles and used a J-beta primer mix along with a sample-barcoded 5' primer. Each TCR beta cDNA molecule received a unique molecular identifier from a template-switch 5' adaptor carrying 12 random nucleotides. At least 3 million CDR3-containing paired-end reads were obtained from each sample. First-strand cDNA was synthesized from all RNA with the Mint cDNA synthesis kit, primed by a TRBC-specific oligonucleotide. All cDNA was treated with uracil-DNA glycosylase and then went through a first 18-cycle PCR with the universal primers M1SS and BC2_uni_R. In the source study's methods: For normalization, 1 million high-quality reads, each with a distinct molecular identifier, were randomly selected from each sample. Instead of being binned into consensus sequences, reads that shared molecular identifiers were thrown out. MiTCR, set to a Q25 quality threshold and the strictest error-elimination algorithm, was used for CDR3 identification, clonotype clustering and error correction. A nonparametric unseen species model using Euler transformation provided a lower-bound estimate of total TCR beta diversity. TCRdb reanalyzed the raw reads on its own, using fastp at Q25 for trimming and MiXCR for clone calling, and kept in-frame beta chains. Each record represents a unique CDR3 protein, reported with the most common genes and DNA among its rows. The V and J calls were not made by the authors but by TCRdb's processing. Counted in this sample were 850,000 to 1,100,000 distinct CDR3 sequences; under 40% of them appeared once. Of the sample, approximately 14% is held by the ten largest clones.

Systemically healthy Caucasian individuals from Russia, 35 to 50 in total and aged 6 to 90 years, were included as donors. Each donor gave approximately 9.4 milliliters of peripheral blood, drawn into EDTA-treated Vacutainer tubes. Ficoll-Paque density-gradient centrifugation was used to isolate PBMCs, with at least 6.5 million per sample. Trizol reagent was used to extract total RNA from the PBMCs, yielding at least 6 micrograms per sample. For every donor, flow cytometry on a PBMC aliquot measured the percentage of naive CD45RAhigh/CD27high T cells. With regard to this clonotype: Its antigen is unknown. Base qualities are not recorded, but no much larger clone differs from it by a single base.

V loses 1 base of germline sequence and J loses 4 bases, and the interval between the two ends is 19 bases. The germline V gene encodes CDR1 DFQATT and CDR2 SNEGSKA (reference sequence). The CDR3 covers 16 residues, taking in both the cysteine and the phenylalanine. Of all the DNA, just the CDR3 is kept, 48 bases in frame from base 1. General conclusions and limits of the study: Compared with the aged group, the long-lived group had more naive CD4+ T cells, fewer expanded clones and increased TCR diversity, a pattern suggesting age selection. Because the CMV infection status of the donors was unknown, age-related changes in expanded clonotypes may potentially have been confounded. Estimates of total diversity based on one million sequenced T cells were considered lower bounds and underestimates. As age increased, observed TCR beta diversity per million T cells dropped in a roughly linear way, and a significant reduction was already evident by age 40. A strong correlation was found between observed TCR beta diversity and the percentage of naive T cells measured by flow cytometry. Bulk unsorted PBMC profiling prevented conclusive comparison of naive and antigen-experienced compartments.

Rearrangement joined TRBV20-1 to TRBJ1-1; tentative D gene TRBD1, with 6 bases matching. The TCR comes from a man younger than 35 in good health. The sequenced material came from blood. The nucleotide sequence reads TGCAGTGCTAGAGTCCCCACCATACAGGGAGGCACTGAAGCTTTCTTT. It encodes CSARVPTIQGGTEAFF.